This entry features one TCR beta chain sequence. The authors' processing: Amplification of reference gene primers was used by the study to estimate nucleated cell counts. Profiled with immunoSEQ multiplex PCR; TCRdb holds only in-frame clones, not every one. D and trimming were read from the DNA, whereas the V and J calls and clone size are those reported in that table. The sample lists under 200,000 clones, 86% occurring once. The data belong to a study of blood T cell repertoires in COVID-19. Study overall: COVID-19 samples collected from the United States, Italy and Spain covered acute and convalescent phases. Sources were T cells, B-cell-depleted T cells, or PBMCs; the material itself was cDNA or gDNA.

The receptor was isolated from a man in his sixties or seventies with acute or convalescent COVID-19. Sequencing was performed on peripheral blood.

CDR3 protein: CASSFSGSLHEQYF. As DNA, the CDR3 is TGTGCCAGCAGCTTCAGCGGGAGCCTCCACGAGCAGTACTTC. The chain carries TRBV7-8 and TRBJ2-7; the match to TRBD2 covers 8 bases. Per germline, CDR1 SGHVS and CDR2 FQNEAQ. This CDR3 is 14 amino acids long. V trimming: 3 bases; J trimming: 5 bases; junction bases outside the gene matches: 6. The full variable domain, rest sourced from reference TRBV7-8 and TRBJ2-7, is GAGVSQSPRYKVAKRGQDVALRCDPISGHVSLFWYQQALGQGPEFLTYFQNEAQLDKSGLPSDRFFAERPEGSVSTLKIQRTQQEDSAVYLCASSFSGSLHEQYFGPGTRLTVT.